This entry describes one T cell receptor (beta chain). Its antigen is unidentified. This PCR relied on a set of 60 Vbeta primers and 13 Jbeta primers. This table comes from immunoSEQ multiplex PCR, and its TCRdb copy is limited to in-frame clones, with some not included. The sample includes approximately 140,000 clones, 70% to 85% seen only once; the top ten take roughly 4%. The sample is drawn from a study of cytomegalovirus exposure and HLA in healthy donors. Study-wide findings and caveats: Versus the roughly 670-donor mean, an Asian-associated ancestry cluster reportedly showed fewer N-insertions in a later analysis. Across donors, most TCRs were seen rarely, yet some public ones were widespread.

Germline V gene data show CDR1 as LNHDA and CDR2 as SQIVND (reference sequence). Trimming cost V 6 bases and J 4 bases, with 12 bases left between them. The CDR3 is made up of 14 amino acids. This receptor was identified in a man aged 40-50 years in good health and CMV-seropositive. J is TRBJ2-2 and V is TRBV19; a possible D gene is TRBD1 (6 bases). The sequenced material came from PBMCs. CDR3 bases: TGTGCCAGTAGACGAACAGGGAGCACCGGGGAGCTGTTTTTT. Its translation: CASRRTGSTGELFF.